Each of the 8 T cell receptor beta chains below was sequenced from the same sample in a study of Graves' ophthalmopathy and Graves' hyperthyroidism (dated by TCRdb to between 2017 and 2018). The instrument given in TCRdb is Illumina HiSeq 2000. TCR beta CDR3 regions were amplified from RNA transcripts for repertoire sequencing. The first round was an RT-PCR using HTBI primers with the Qiagen OneStep RT-PCR kit, and this first round was followed by a second-round multiplex PCR, then size selection and purification. The public reads were reanalyzed by TCRdb: fastp trimming at Q25, MiXCR alignment, in-frame beta chains only. For every CDR3 protein sequence, its rows merge into one entry that carries the most common genes and DNA. The sample has around 1,000,000 distinct CDR3 sequences on record, approximately 35% of them singletons. In total, the top ten clones hold over 8.5% of the sample. The sample comprised peripheral blood or thyroid tissue (not recorded which). Source of these receptors: an adult man with Graves' hyperthyroidism.

At least ten counts were recorded for this clonotype. The rearrangement uses TRBV20-1 and TRBJ2-7, with D perhaps TRBD1 (6 bases). The CDR3 is 14 amino acids. CDR1 is DFQATT, CDR2 SNEGSKA, per germline (reference sequence). V lost 3 bases, J lost 3 bases, and 15 bases lay in between. As DNA, the CDR3 is TGCAGTGCTAGGACTACAGAGACAGGCTACGAGCAGTACTTC. Amino acids: CSARTTETGYEQYF.

This clonotype came up a few times. The CDR3 nucleotides are TGTGCCAGCAGCTCGGGCCTCTCTGGAAACACCATATATTTT. It codes for CASSSGLSGNTIYF. V gene TRBV6-6 combines with J gene TRBJ1-3; no clear D gene. Germline CDR1 reads MNHNY; CDR2 reads SVGAGI (reference sequence). The CDR3 is 14 residues long. V was cut by 6 bases and J by 0 bases, with 9 bases left in between.

This clonotype was seen ten or more times. The chain joins TRBV7-8 to TRBJ2-5; 11 bases map to TRBD2. Germline-derived CDR1 and CDR2 are SGHVS and FQNEAQ. With V trimmed by 4 bases and J by 5 bases, 12 bases remained unmatched. The length of the CDR3 is 17 residues. Written as DNA, the CDR3 is TGTGCCAGCAGCTCGCTAGCGGGGGGCTCTTTGGAGGAGACCCAGTACTTC. The encoded protein is CASSSLAGGSLEETQYF. The whole variable domain, remainder taken from reference TRBV7-8 and TRBJ2-5, is GAGVSQSPRYKVAKRGQDVALRCDPISGHVSLFWYQQALGQGPEFLTYFQNEAQLDKSGLPSDRFFAERPEGSVSTLKIQRTQQEDSAVYLCASSSLAGGSLEETQYFGPGTRLLVL.

The CDR3 is CAISGPNYEQYF. CDR3 in DNA: TGTGCCATCAGCGGACCGAACTACGAGCAGTACTTC. The chain joins TRBV2 to TRBJ2-7; possibly TRBD2 for D (5 bases). Germline CDR1 is SNHLY and CDR2 is FYNNEI. V gave up 10 bases and J gave up 3 bases, with 13 bases separating them. The CDR3 is 12 residues long.

The chain couples TRBV24-1 to TRBJ1-2, with 8 bases matching TRBD1. CDR1 and CDR2 (germline): KGHDR, SFDVKD. This CDR3 contains 14 residues. Germline trimming cut 7 bases from V and 3 bases from J; bases unmatched to any gene: 6. CDR3 nucleotides: TGTGCCACCAGAAGGGACAGGAACTACTATGGCTACACCTTC. As protein: CATRRDRNYYGYTF.

This clonotype was seen a handful of times. The chain is built from TRBV4-3 and TRBJ2-5; tentative D call: TRBD1 (5 bases). The germline CDR1 and CDR2 sequences are LGHNA and YSLEER. CDR3 size: 15 residues. V was pared by 1 base and J by 5 bases, with 14 bases between. CDR3 sequence reads: CASSQGLGLGETQYF. The CDR3 nucleotides are TGCGCCAGCAGCCAAGGATTGGGGCTGGGGGAGACCCAGTACTTC.

The V gene is TRBV25-1, the J gene TRBJ2-2; the D gene is possibly TRBD2 (5 bases). The CDR3 totals 13 residues. From germline, CDR1 is MGHDK and CDR2 SYGVNS. Trimming stripped 8 bases from V and 5 bases from J, with 12 bases between. The CDR3: CASVEEVTGELFF. The CDR3 nucleotides read TGTGCCAGCGTTGAGGAGGTGACCGGGGAGCTGTTTTTT.

This clonotype was detected only a few times. The rearrangement joins TRBV11-1 to TRBJ2-7; D gene ambiguous. The V end lost 3 bases, the J end lost 9 bases, and 6 bases lay between the germline ends. Germline CDR1 SGHAT, CDR2 FQDESV (reference sequence). This CDR3 has 10 residues. The CDR3 is CASSFRTQYF. DNA of the CDR3: TGTGCCAGCAGCTTTAGGACGCAGTACTTC.